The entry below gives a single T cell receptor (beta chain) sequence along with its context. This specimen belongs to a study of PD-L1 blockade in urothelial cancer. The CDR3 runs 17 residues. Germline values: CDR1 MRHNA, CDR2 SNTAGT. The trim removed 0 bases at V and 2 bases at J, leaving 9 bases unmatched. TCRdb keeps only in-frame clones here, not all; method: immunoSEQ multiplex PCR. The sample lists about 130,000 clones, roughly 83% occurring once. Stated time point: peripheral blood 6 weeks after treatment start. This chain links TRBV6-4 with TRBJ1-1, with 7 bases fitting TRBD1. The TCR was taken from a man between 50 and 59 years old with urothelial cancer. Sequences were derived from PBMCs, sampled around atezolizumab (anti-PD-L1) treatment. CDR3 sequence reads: CASSDSGGQSDNTEAFF. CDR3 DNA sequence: TGTGCCAGCAGTGACTCTGGGGGACAGAGTGATAACACTGAAGCTTTCTTT.